What follows is one T cell receptor beta chain and its context. This record belongs to a study of cytomegalovirus exposure and HLA in healthy donors. Primers: 60 Vbeta forward and 13 Jbeta reverse. This table comes from immunoSEQ multiplex PCR, and its TCRdb copy is limited to in-frame clones, with some not included. The sample holds 140,000 or so clones; more than 60% are singletons and the top ten take less than 2%. CDR1 MNHEY and CDR2 SVGAGI come from the germline V gene. Trimming removed 5 bases from V and 3 bases from J; junction bases left unmatched: 10. This CDR3 region has 15 residues. Specimen: PBMCs. This TCR derives from a male donor in good health and CMV-seronegative. The chain uses TRBV6-5 and TRBJ2-7; TRBD1 matches 7 bases. The CDR3 DNA reads TGTGCCAGCAGTGCTAACATCGACAGGGACTACGAGCAGTACTTC. Translated, it gives CASSANIDRDYEQYF.